This T cell receptor (beta chain) originates from a study of technical replicates of blood from a handful of donors. This clone was detected only once. Data came from immunoSEQ multiplex PCR; TCRdb stores just in-frame clones and leaves some out. The sample yields around 76,000 clones, approximately 97% seen once. Sequenced input: T cells isolated from PBMCs. The receptor comes from a human donor in good health.

The CDR3, as DNA: TGTGCCAGCAGTGCGTTCGGACAGGGGGGAGCCAACGTCCTGACTTTC. Its protein is CASSAFGQGGANVLTF. V usage is TRBV6-1 and J usage is TRBJ2-6, with 10 positions matching TRBD1. J was trimmed by 7 bases and V by 4 bases; bases with no gene match: 7. The germline V gene has CDR1 MNHNS and CDR2 SASEGT. The CDR3 spans 16 residues.